What follows are 6 T cell receptor beta chains derived from one specimen sequenced in a study of blood T cell repertoires in COVID-19. Assay: immunoSEQ multiplex PCR; the TCRdb copy retains only in-frame clones and omits some. The table has 270,000 or so clones, roughly 85% seen once; the top ten hold less than 15%. Input material: peripheral blood. These receptors were taken from a human donor in a cohort sampled during active COVID-19.

This sequence joins TRBV27 and TRBJ1-6; possible D gene TRBD1, 6 bases. CDR3 length: 12 amino acids. The germline CDR1 and CDR2 sequences are MNHEY and SMNVEV (reference sequence). V gave up 5 bases and J gave up 10 bases, with 9 bases separating them. CDR3 residues: CASSKDSSPLHF. The CDR3 DNA reads TGTGCCAGCAGTAAGGACAGCTCACCCCTCCACTTT.

The genes are TRBV2 and TRBJ1-4; 10 bases match TRBD1. Per germline, CDR1 SNHLY and CDR2 FYNNEI. The CDR3 totals 14 residues. Trimming removed 6 bases from V and 7 bases from J; junction bases left unmatched: 5. CDR3 DNA: TGTGCCAGCAGAAGGGACAGGGGAGCTGAAAAACTGTTTTTT. As protein: CASRRDRGAEKLFF.

This clone was seen a handful of times. The chain joins TRBV24-1 to TRBJ2-5; 7 bases agree with TRBD2. Germline V CDR1 and CDR2: KGHDR, SFDVKD. This CDR3 has 15 amino acids. V trimming: 8 bases; J trimming: 7 bases; junction bases outside the gene matches: 15. CDR3 bases: TGTGCCACCAATACGAGTAGCGGGCCCTTCGCGACCCAGTACTTC. This gives the protein CATNTSSGPFATQYF.

The chain is built from TRBV9 and TRBJ1-1, with 9 bases lining up with TRBD1. Germline trimming cut 0 bases from V and 5 bases from J; bases unmatched to any gene: 2. Germline V lookup: CDR1 SGDLS, CDR2 YYNGEE. The CDR3 loop spans 14 amino acids. CDR3 residues: CASSVGGQGTEAFF. CDR3 nucleotides: TGTGCCAGCAGCGTAGGGGGACAGGGTACTGAAGCTTTCTTT. The full variable domain, with the rest looked up from reference TRBV9 and TRBJ1-1, is DSGVTQTPKHLITATGQRVTLRCSPRSGDLSVYWYQQSLDQGLQFLIQYYNGEERAKGNILERFSAQQFPDLHSELNLSSLELGDSALYFCASSVGGQGTEAFFGQGTRLTVV.

This chain links TRBV6-5 with TRBJ2-1; maybe TRBD2 (5 bases). CDR1 is MNHEY and CDR2 is SVGAGI in the germline V gene. With 5 bases removed from V and 8 bases from J, the gap between germline ends came to 16 bases. This CDR3 has 14 amino acids. CDR3 sequence: CASSPVGGPHEQFF. The CDR3 bases are TGTGCCAGCAGTCCAGTCGGCGGGCCCCATGAGCAGTTCTTC.

This clone was recorded once. This chain joins TRBV2 and TRBJ1-2, with a weak D call TRBD1 (5 bases). The CDR3 extends over 13 amino acids. Trimming pared 8 bases from V and 4 bases from J, leaving 14 bases between. Germline CDR1 and CDR2: SNHLY and FYNNEI. The CDR3 loop reads CASGATLGYGYTF. The CDR3 nucleotides are TGTGCCAGCGGGGCAACACTTGGCTATGGCTACACCTTC.